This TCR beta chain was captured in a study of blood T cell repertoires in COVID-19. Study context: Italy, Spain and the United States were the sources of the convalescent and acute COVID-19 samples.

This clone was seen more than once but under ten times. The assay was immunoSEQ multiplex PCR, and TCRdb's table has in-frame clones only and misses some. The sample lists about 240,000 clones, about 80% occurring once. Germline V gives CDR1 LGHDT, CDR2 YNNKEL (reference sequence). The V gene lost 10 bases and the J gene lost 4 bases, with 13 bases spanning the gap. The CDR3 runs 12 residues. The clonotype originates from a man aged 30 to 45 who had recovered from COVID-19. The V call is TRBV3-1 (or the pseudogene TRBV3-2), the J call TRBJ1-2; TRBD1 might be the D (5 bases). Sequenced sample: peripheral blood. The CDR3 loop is CATQGGLYGYTF. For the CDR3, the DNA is TGTGCCACCCAGGGAGGTCTCTATGGCTACACCTTC.